This T cell receptor beta chain was captured by sequencing in a study of blood T cell repertoires in COVID-19. Across the whole study: Spain, Italy and the United States supplied samples that represented acute and convalescent COVID-19. Nucleic acid was either cDNA or gDNA, and it came from T cells, B-cell-depleted T cells, or PBMCs.

Per the original data handling: Nucleated cell counts were estimated from reference gene primer amplification. Here immunoSEQ multiplex PCR was the method, and the copy in TCRdb shows in-frame clones only, minus some. V, J and clone size were drawn from that table, and D and trimming were deduced from the DNA. The sample holds 190,000 or so clones; more than 60% are singletons and the top ten take 13%. V lost 3 bases and J 4 bases, leaving 7 bases between the germline ends. Germline CDR1 is SGHTA and CDR2 is FQGNSA. The CDR3 contains 13 residues. As for this clone: The same CDR3 is also encoded by other DNA sequences in this sample.

Sequences were obtained from peripheral blood. V and J are TRBV7-2 and TRBJ1-5; the D gene is possibly TRBD1 (5 bases). The source is a man between 45 and 60 years old who had recovered from COVID-19. The chain's CDR3 is CASSFSGNQPQHF. The CDR3, as DNA: TGTGCCAGCAGCTTTTCAGGGAATCAGCCCCAGCATTTT.